This TCR beta chain appears in the sequencing data of a study of CD8 T cells in ankylosing spondylitis. Notes on the study in general: Disease-linked clones reportedly concentrated significantly in matched ankylosing spondylitis synovial fluid.

A single record per CDR3 protein comes from TCRdb applying MiXCR to the 5' RACE reads. This table has about 340,000 distinct CDR3 sequences, 14% to 15% appearing once. The table lists this clonotype with a few counts. Its specificity is not known. Looked up from germline, CDR1 is SGHVS and CDR2 is FQNEAQ. Trimming at V came to 5 bases and at J to 4 bases, leaving 9 bases not matched to a gene. CDR3 length equals 16 residues. This receptor was obtained from a male donor with ankylosing spondylitis or in good health (not recorded which). The sample consisted of blood, either unsorted or a sorted T cell fraction (not recorded which). The chain is built from TRBV7-8 and TRBJ2-2; TRBD1 agrees at 8 bases. The CDR3 nucleotides are TGTGCCAGCAGCCCCTCCGGGACAGGCTTCACCGGGGAGCTGTTTTTT. It is translated as CASSPSGTGFTGELFF. The full variable domain, its missing parts supplied by reference TRBV7-8 and TRBJ2-2, is GAGVSQSPRYKVAKRGQDVALRCDPISGHVSLFWYQQALGQGPEFLTYFQNEAQLDKSGLPSDRFFAERPEGSVSTLKIQRTQQEDSAVYLCASSPSGTGFTGELFFGEGSRLTVL.